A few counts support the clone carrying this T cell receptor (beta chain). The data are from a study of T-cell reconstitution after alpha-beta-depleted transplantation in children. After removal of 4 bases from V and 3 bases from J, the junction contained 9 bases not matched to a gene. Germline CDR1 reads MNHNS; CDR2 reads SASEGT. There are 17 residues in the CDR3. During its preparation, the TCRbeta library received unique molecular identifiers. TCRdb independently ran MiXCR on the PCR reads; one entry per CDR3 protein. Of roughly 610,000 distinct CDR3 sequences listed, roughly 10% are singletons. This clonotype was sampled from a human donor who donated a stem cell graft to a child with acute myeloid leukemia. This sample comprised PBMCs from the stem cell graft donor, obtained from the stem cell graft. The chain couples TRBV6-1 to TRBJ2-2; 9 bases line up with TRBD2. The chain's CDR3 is CASSVGPRGRDTGELFF. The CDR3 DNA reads TGTGCCAGCAGTGTCGGGCCTCGCGGGAGGGACACCGGGGAGCTGTTTTTT.